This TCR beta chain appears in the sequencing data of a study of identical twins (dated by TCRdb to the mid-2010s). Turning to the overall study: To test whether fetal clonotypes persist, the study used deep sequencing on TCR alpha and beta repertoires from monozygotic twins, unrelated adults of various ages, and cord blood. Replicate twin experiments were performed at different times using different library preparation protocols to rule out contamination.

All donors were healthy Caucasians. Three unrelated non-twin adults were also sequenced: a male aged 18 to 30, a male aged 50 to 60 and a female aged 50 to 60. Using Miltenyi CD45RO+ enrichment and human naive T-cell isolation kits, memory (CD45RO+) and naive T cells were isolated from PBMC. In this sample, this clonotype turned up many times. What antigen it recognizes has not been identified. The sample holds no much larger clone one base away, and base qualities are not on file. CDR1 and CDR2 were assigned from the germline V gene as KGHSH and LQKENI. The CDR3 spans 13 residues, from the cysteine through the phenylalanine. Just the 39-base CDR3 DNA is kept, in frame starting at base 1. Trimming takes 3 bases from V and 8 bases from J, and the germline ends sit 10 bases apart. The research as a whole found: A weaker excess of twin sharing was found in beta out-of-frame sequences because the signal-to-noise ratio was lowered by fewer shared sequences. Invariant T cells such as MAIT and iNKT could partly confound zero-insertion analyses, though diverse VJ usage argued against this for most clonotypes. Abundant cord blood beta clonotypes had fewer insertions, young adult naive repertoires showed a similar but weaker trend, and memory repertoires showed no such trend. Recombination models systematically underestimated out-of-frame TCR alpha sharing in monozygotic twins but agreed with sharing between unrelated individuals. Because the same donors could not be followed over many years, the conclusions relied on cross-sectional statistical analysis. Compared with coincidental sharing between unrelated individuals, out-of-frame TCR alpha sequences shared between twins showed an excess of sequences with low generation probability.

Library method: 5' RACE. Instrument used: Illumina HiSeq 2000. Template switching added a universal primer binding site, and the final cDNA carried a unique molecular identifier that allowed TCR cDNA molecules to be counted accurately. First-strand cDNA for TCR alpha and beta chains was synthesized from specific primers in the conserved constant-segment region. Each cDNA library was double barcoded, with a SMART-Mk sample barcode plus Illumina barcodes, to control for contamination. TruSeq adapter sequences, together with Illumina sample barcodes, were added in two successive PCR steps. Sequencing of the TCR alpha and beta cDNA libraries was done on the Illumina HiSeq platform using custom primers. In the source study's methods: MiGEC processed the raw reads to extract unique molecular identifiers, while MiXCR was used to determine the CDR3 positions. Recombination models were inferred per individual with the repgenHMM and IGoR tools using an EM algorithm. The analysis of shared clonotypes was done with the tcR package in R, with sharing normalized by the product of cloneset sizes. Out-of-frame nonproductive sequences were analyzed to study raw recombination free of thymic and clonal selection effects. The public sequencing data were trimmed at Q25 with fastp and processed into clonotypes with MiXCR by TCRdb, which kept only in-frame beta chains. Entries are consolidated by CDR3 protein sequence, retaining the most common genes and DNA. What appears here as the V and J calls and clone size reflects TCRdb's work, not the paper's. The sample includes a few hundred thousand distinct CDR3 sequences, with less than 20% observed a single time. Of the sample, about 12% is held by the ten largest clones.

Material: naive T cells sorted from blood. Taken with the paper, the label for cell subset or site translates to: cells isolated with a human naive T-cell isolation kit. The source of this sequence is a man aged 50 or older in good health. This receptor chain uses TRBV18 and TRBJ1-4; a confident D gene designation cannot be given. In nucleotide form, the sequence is TGTGCCAGCTCACCTAGTGGGCTCGAAAAACTGTTTTTT. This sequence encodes CASSPSGLEKLFF.